The source of this TCR beta chain is a study of blood T cells in healthy people across ages. It was with a sample-barcoded 5' primer and a J-beta primer mix that a second PCR of roughly 6 to 12 cycles was run. MiXCR was run by TCRdb on the 5' RACE reads, yielding one entry per CDR3 protein. The sample lists some 900,000 distinct CDR3 sequences; roughly 43% were seen once. CDR1 is SGHKS and CDR2 is YYEKEE in the germline V gene (reference sequence). The CDR3 extends over 16 amino acids. General observations from the study: Strong correlation existed between TCR beta diversity and naive T cell percentage.

As to this clonotype: The target antigen is unknown. One end of the junction varies from germline; a read error may be responsible.

The sample providers were healthy Caucasian people from Russia, aged roughly 6 to 95. The sequence derives from a man in his thirties or forties in good health. The specimen sequenced was blood. The chain uses TRBV5-5 and TRBJ2-5; D is perhaps TRBD1 (6 bases). The CDR3 DNA reads as TGTGCCAACAGCTTAGGAGACAGGAGGTACCAAGAGACCCAGTACTTC. This gives the protein CANSLGDRRYQETQYF. Combining the CDR3 with reference TRBV5-5 and TRBJ2-5 gives the whole variable domain DAGVTQSPTHLIKTRGQQVTLRCSPISGHKSVSWYQQVLGQGPQFIFQYYEKEERGRGNFPDRFSARQFPNYSSELNVNALLLGDSALYLCANSLGDRRYQETQYFGPGTRLLVL.